The rows below give T cell receptor beta chains drawn from one sample of a study of blood T cell repertoires in COVID-19. The repertoire was sequenced with immunoSEQ multiplex PCR; TCRdb's copy has only in-frame clones and lacks some. Of 210,000 or so clones listed, more than 80% are singletons. The sequencing sample was made of PBMCs or T cells enriched from blood (not recorded which). These receptors originate from a man aged 55-75 years who had recovered from COVID-19. Both conserved end residues are part of each CDR3. The order of the fields is J gene, D gene, clone size, V gene, CDR3 DNA, CDR3 protein. A D gene is named only where the DNA matches it firmly. Clone size is not always given. Where it is, it says once, few, many or a class for expanded clones.

J: TRBJ1-2
D: TRBD1
size: -
V: TRBV19
DNA: TGTGCCAGTAGTTCACAGGGGCAAAGGAATGGCTACACCTTC
CDR3: CASSSQGQRNGYTF

J: TRBJ2-3
D: -
size: -
V: TRBV7-9
DNA: TGTGCCAGCAGCCCAACAGATACGCAGTATTTT
CDR3: CASSPTDTQYF

J: TRBJ1-4
D: -
size: -
V: TRBV29-1
DNA: TGCAGCGTTGAAATAACAGGGTACCAATACGGAAATGAAAAACTGTTTTTT
CDR3: CSVEITGYQYGNEKLFF

J: TRBJ2-1
D: TRBD2
size: once
V: TRBV2
DNA: TGTGCCAGCAGTGAAGCTCTAGCGGGGAATGAGCAGTTCTTC
CDR3: CASSEALAGNEQFF

J: TRBJ1-5
D: -
size: -
V: TRBV12-5
DNA: TGTGCTAGTGGCGGCAATCAGCCCCAGCATTTT
CDR3: CASGGNQPQHF

J: TRBJ1-1
D: TRBD1
size: -
V: TRBV6-2/TRBV6-3
DNA: TGTGCCAGCAGCCAACCTAGACAGGGACGTGTCACTGAAGCTTTCTTT
CDR3: CASSQPRQGRVTEAFF

J: TRBJ1-1
D: -
size: few
V: TRBV5-1
DNA: TGCGCCAGCAGCCCAGCGGGAGAGGACACTGAAGCTTTCTTT
CDR3: CASSPAGEDTEAFF

J: TRBJ1-3
D: -
size: few
V: TRBV6-2/TRBV6-3
DNA: TGTGCCAGCAGTTCGGCCGGTGGCGGTACCTTCTCTGGAAACACCATATATTTT
CDR3: CASSSAGGGTFSGNTIYF

J: TRBJ2-1
D: -
size: -
V: TRBV6-5
DNA: TGTGCCGCGGGCACCTACAATGAGCAGTTCTTC
CDR3: CAAGTYNEQFF

J: TRBJ1-5
D: -
size: -
V: TRBV24-1
DNA: TGTGCCACCAGTGCGGGCCTCGGGGAGCCCCAGCATTTT
CDR3: CATSAGLGEPQHF

J: TRBJ1-6
D: TRBD1
size: -
V: TRBV7-9
DNA: TGTGCCAGCAGCAACACCGGGACAGGGCTTTCACCCCTCCACTTT
CDR3: CASSNTGTGLSPLHF

J: TRBJ1-1
D: -
size: -
V: TRBV7-2
DNA: TGTGCCAGCAACGGGGACGGGGGGAGCACTGAAGCTTTCTTT
CDR3: CASNGDGGSTEAFF

J: TRBJ1-2
D: TRBD1
size: -
V: TRBV7-9
DNA: TGTGCCAGCAGCTTACAGGGGGGTAACTATGGCTACACCTTC
CDR3: CASSLQGGNYGYTF

J: TRBJ1-2
D: TRBD1
size: -
V: TRBV9
DNA: TGTGCCAGCAGCGCAGGGACAGGGGGTTTGGGCTACACCTTC
CDR3: CASSAGTGGLGYTF

J: TRBJ2-2
D: -
size: -
V: TRBV30
DNA: TGTGCCTCTAAAACTCCAAACACCGGGGAGCTGTTTTTT
CDR3: CASKTPNTGELFF

J: TRBJ1-1
D: -
size: few
V: TRBV6-5
DNA: TGTGCCAGCAGTTACTCTTACAGGTCGAACACTGAAGCTTTCTTT
CDR3: CASSYSYRSNTEAFF

J: TRBJ1-1
D: -
size: -
V: TRBV6-6
DNA: TGTGCCAGCAGTTATGAGGCCGGCGCGAACACTGAAGCTTTCTTT
CDR3: CASSYEAGANTEAFF

J: TRBJ2-1
D: TRBD1
size: -
V: TRBV9
DNA: TGTGCCAGCAGCGTAGCCGACAGGGCCTACAATGAGCAGTTCTTC
CDR3: CASSVADRAYNEQFF

J: TRBJ2-1
D: -
size: -
V: TRBV30
DNA: TGTGCCTGGAGTGTATATCCCGACAATGAGCAGTTCTTC
CDR3: CAWSVYPDNEQFF

J: TRBJ2-3
D: -
size: -
V: TRBV19
DNA: TGTGCCAGTAGTATTGGGCTCAGGTTGGCAGATACGCAGTATTTT
CDR3: CASSIGLRLADTQYF

J: TRBJ2-4
D: -
size: -
V: TRBV5-6
DNA: TGTGCCAGCAGCTATAGAGCGTACATTCAGTACTTC
CDR3: CASSYRAYIQYF

J: TRBJ1-6
D: -
size: -
V: TRBV7-8
DNA: TGTGCCAGCAGCTTCCCGGGAGAGGCGTATAATTCACCCCTCCACTTT
CDR3: CASSFPGEAYNSPLHF

J: TRBJ2-1
D: -
size: -
V: TRBV19
DNA: TGTGCCAGTAGTATTTCCATCAGAGGTGAGCAGTTCTTC
CDR3: CASSISIRGEQFF

J: TRBJ1-1
D: TRBD1
size: -
V: TRBV18
DNA: TGTGCCAGCTCACCAGCTCGGGACAGGGAGAACACTGAAGCTTTCTTT
CDR3: CASSPARDRENTEAFF

J: TRBJ1-1
D: -
size: -
V: TRBV5-1
DNA: TGCGCCAGCAGCTTGGTGGCACAGAACACTGAAGCTTTCTTT
CDR3: CASSLVAQNTEAFF

J: TRBJ1-4
D: TRBD1
size: few
V: TRBV5-4
DNA: TGTGCCAGCAGCACGGACAGGGGCTCTGAAAAACTGTTTTTT
CDR3: CASSTDRGSEKLFF

J: TRBJ1-2
D: TRBD1
size: -
V: TRBV24-1
DNA: TGTGCCACCAGTGACACCGGGACAGACTATGGCTACACCTTC
CDR3: CATSDTGTDYGYTF

J: TRBJ1-4
D: TRBD1
size: -
V: TRBV6-1
DNA: TGTGCCGGAGGGACAGTTAATGAAAAACTGTTTTTT
CDR3: CAGGTVNEKLFF

J: TRBJ2-1
D: TRBD2
size: once
V: TRBV7-6
DNA: TGTGCCAGCAGCCGCCGGGGGGAAATGGAGAATGAGCAGTTCTTC
CDR3: CASSRRGEMENEQFF